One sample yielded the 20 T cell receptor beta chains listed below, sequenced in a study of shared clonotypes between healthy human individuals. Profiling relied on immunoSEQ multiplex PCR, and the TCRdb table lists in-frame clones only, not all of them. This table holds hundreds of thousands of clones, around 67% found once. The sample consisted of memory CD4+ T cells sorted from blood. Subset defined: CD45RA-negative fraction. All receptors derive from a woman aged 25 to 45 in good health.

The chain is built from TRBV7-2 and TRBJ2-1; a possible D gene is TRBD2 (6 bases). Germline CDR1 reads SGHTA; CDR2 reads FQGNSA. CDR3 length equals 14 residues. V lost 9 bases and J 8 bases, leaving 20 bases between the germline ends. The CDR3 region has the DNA TGTGCCAGGGGGCCTAGCGCTTCAACTGATGAGCAGTTCTTC. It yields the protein CARGPSASTDEQFF.

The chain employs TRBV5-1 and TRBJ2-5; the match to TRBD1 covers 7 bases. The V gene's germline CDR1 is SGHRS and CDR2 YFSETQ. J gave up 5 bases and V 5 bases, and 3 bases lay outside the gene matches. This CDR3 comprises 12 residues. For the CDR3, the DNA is TGCGCCAGCAGGGGGACAGCGGAGACCCAGTACTTC. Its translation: CASRGTAETQYF.

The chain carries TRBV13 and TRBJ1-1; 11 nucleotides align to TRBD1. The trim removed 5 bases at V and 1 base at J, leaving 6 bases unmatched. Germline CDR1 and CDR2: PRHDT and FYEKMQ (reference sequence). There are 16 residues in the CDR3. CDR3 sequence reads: CASSTIGTGGNTEAFF. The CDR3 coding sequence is TGTGCCAGCAGCACCATCGGGACAGGGGGGAACACTGAAGCTTTCTTT.

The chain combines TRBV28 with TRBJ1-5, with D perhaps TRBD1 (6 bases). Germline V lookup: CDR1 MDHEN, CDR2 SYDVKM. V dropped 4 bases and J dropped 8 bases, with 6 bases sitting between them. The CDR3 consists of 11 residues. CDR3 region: CASSYREPQHF. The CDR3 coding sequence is TGTGCCAGCAGTTACAGGGAGCCCCAGCATTTT. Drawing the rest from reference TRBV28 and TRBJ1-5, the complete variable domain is DVKVTQSSRYLVKRTGEKVFLECVQDMDHENMFWYRQDPGLGLRLIYFSYDVKMKEKGDIPEGYSVSREKKERFSLILESASTNQTSMYLCASSYREPQHFGDGTRLSIL.

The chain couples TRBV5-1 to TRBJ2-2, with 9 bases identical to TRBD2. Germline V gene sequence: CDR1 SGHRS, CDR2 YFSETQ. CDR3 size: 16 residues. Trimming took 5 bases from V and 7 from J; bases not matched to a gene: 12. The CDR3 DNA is TGCGCCAGCAGAACCGGGACTAGCCTTGTCCACGGGGAGCTGTTTTTT. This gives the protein CASRTGTSLVHGELFF.

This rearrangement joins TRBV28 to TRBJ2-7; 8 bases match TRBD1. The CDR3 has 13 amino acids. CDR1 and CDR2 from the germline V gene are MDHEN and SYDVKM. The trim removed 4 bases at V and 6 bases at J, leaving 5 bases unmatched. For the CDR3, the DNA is TGTGCCAGCAGTTCAGGACAGGGTCCCGAGCAGTACTTC. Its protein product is CASSSGQGPEQYF. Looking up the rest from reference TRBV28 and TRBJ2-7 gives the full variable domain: DVKVTQSSRYLVKRTGEKVFLECVQDMDHENMFWYRQDPGLGLRLIYFSYDVKMKEKGDIPEGYSVSREKKERFSLILESASTNQTSMYLCASSSGQGPEQYFGPGTRLTVT.

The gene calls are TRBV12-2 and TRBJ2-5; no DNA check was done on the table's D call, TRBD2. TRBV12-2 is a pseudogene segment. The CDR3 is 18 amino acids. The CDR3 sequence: CASRPLEAGEGRQETQYF. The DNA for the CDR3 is TGTGCAAGTCGTCCACTTGAAGCGGGAGAGGGTAGGCAAGAGACCCAGTACTTC.

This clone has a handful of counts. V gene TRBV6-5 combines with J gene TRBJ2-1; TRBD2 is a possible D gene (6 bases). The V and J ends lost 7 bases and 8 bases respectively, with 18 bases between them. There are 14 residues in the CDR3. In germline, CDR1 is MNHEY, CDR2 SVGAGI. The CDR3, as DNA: TGTGCCAGCACCCCTAATAGGAGGGGCGATGAGCAGTTCTTC. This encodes CASTPNRRGDEQFF.

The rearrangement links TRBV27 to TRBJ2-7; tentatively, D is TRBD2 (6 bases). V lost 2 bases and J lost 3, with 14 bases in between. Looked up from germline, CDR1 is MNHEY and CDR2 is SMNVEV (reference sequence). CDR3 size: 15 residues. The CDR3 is CASSLTGLGVYEQYF. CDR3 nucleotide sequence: TGTGCCAGCAGTTTAACGGGACTCGGCGTCTACGAGCAGTACTTC.

CDR3 DNA sequence: TGTGCCAGTAGGCAGAACTTTTTGAACACTGAAGCTTTCTTT. Translating gives CASRQNFLNTEAFF. The V call is TRBV19, the J call TRBJ1-1, with D uncertain. V lost 6 bases and J lost 0, with 11 bases in between. In germline, CDR1 is LNHDA, CDR2 SQIVND (reference sequence). CDR3 length: 14 residues.

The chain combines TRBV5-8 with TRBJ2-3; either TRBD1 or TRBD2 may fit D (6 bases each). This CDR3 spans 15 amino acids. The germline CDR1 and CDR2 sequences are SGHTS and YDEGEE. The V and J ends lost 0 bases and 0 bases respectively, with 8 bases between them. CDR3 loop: CASSLAGASTDTQYF. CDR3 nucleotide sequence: TGTGCCAGCAGCTTGGCGGGGGCTAGCACAGATACGCAGTATTTT.

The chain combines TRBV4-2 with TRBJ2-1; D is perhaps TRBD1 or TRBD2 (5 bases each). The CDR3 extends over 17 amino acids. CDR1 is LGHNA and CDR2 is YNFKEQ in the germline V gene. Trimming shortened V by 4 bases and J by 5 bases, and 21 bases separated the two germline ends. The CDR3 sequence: CASSPGKVWSGNNEQFF. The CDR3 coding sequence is TGTGCCAGCAGCCCAGGGAAGGTCTGGAGCGGAAACAATGAGCAGTTCTTC.

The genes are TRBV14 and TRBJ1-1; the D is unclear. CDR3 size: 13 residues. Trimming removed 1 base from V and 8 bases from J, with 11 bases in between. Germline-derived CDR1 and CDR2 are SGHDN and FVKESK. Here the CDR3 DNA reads TGTGCCAGCAGCCAAGCGCGGACGACCGAAGCTTTCTTT. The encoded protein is CASSQARTTEAFF.

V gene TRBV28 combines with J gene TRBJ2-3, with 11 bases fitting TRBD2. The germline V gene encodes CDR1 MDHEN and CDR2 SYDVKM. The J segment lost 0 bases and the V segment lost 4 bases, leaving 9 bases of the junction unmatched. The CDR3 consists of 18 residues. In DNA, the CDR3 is TGTGCCAGCAGTTCACTAGCGGGAGTTTTAAAAAGCACAGATACGCAGTATTTT. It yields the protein CASSSLAGVLKSTDTQYF. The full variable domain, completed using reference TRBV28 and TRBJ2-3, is DVKVTQSSRYLVKRTGEKVFLECVQDMDHENMFWYRQDPGLGLRLIYFSYDVKMKEKGDIPEGYSVSREKKERFSLILESASTNQTSMYLCASSSLAGVLKSTDTQYFGPGTRLTVL.

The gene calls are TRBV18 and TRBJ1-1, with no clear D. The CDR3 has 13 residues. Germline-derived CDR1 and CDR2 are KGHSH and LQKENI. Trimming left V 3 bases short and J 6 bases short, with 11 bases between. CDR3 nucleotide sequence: TGTGCCAGCTCACCGGTGGCATCTTCTGAAGCTTTCTTT. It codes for CASSPVASSEAFF. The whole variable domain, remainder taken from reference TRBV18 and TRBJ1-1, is NAGVMQNPRHLVRRRGQEARLRCSPMKGHSHVYWYRQLPEEGLKFMVYLQKENIIDESGMPKERFSAEFPKEGPSILRIQQVVRGDSAAYFCASSPVASSEAFFGQGTRLTVV.

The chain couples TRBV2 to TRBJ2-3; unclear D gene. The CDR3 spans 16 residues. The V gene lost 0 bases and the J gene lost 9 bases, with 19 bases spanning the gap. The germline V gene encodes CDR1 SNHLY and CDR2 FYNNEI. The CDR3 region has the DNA TGTGCCAGCAGTGAAGCGCTTCGGGCAATCGTCCAGACGCAGTATTTT. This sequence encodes CASSEALRAIVQTQYF.

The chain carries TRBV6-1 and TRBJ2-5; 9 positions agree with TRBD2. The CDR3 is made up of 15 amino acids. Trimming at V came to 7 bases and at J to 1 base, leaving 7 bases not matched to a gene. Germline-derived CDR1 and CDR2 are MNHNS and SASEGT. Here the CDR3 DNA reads TGTGCCAGCACTTCCGCTAGCGGGACCCAAGAGACCCAGTACTTC. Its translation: CASTSASGTQETQYF.

CDR3 nucleotide sequence: TGCGCCAGCAGCTTGTTGGGAGCCGCGGGCGGCGAGCAGTACTTC. Its translation: CASSLLGAAGGEQYF. This sequence joins TRBV5-1 and TRBJ2-7; perhaps TRBD2 as D (5 bases). Germline assignment: CDR1 SGHRS and CDR2 YFSETQ. Trimming stripped 1 base from V and 6 bases from J, with 17 bases between. The CDR3 is 15 amino acids.

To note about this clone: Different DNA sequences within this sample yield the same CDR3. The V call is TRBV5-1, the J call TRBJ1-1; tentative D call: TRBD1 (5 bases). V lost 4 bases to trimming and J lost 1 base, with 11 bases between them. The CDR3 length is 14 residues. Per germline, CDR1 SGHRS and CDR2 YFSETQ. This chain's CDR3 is CASSRGTENTEAFF. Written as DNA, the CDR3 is TGCGCCAGCAGCCGGGGGACCGAGAACACTGAAGCTTTCTTT.

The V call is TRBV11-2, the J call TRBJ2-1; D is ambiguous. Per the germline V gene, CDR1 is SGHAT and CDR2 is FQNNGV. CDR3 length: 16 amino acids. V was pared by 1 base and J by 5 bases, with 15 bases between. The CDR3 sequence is CASSLGPAELHNEQFF. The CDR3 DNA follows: TGTGCCAGCAGCTTAGGCCCGGCGGAGCTACACAATGAGCAGTTCTTC.